The text below deals with one T cell receptor (beta chain). No antigen is known for it. These data originate in a study of T cell repertoires in cytomegalovirus infection. CDR3 size: 14 residues. Unmatched junction bases numbered 0, after V lost 0 bases and J lost 4 bases. The germline V gene encodes CDR1 MRHNA and CDR2 SNTAGT. TCRdb independently ran MiXCR on the reads; one entry per CDR3 protein. The sample has about 100,000 distinct CDR3 sequences, around 22% seen once. Study-wide findings and caveats: Ex vivo responses were dominated by HLA-C-restricted CMV-specific TCR beta clonotypes. Accumulated public TCR beta family frequency recognized individuals carrying CMV together with the relevant HLA.

This chain links TRBV6-4 with TRBJ2-3, with 8 bases fitting TRBD1. The sequenced sample was CD8+ T cells from PBMCs. This TCR came from a human donor in good health (CMV status not recorded). Some clones in this sample may be carry-over from other donors' samples. CDR3 amino acids: CASSDSQGADTQYF. DNA of the CDR3: TGTGCCAGCAGTGACTCACAGGGGGCAGATACGCAGTATTTT.